This TCR beta chain comes out of a study of T cell changes during pregnancy in multiple sclerosis. Assay used: immunoSEQ multiplex PCR; TCRdb lists only in-frame clones, some missing. Altogether some 67,000 clones are present, more than 90% being singletons, with the ten largest covering about 2.3%. The starting material was peripheral blood, obtained in the first trimester of pregnancy. This TCR derives from a female donor with multiple sclerosis, enrolled in a pregnancy study.

The DNA for the CDR3 is TGTGCCAGCAGTTTAACAGTCATGAACACTGAAGCTTTCTTT. This encodes CASSLTVMNTEAFF. This chain links TRBV27 with TRBJ1-1; D gene ambiguous. Germline values: CDR1 MNHEY, CDR2 SMNVEV (reference sequence). The CDR3 sequence is 14 residues long. Trimming left V 2 bases short and J 0 bases short, with 7 bases between.